This T cell receptor (beta chain) was identified in a study of spatial heterogeneity in lung cancer. All TCR cDNA molecules were individually tagged with a unique molecular identifier. TCRdb reprocessed the 5' RACE reads via MiXCR and lists one record per CDR3 protein. The data show about 92,000 distinct CDR3 sequences, approximately 12% seen once. Described time point: sample taken at primary tumor resection. Germline V gene lookup returns CDR1 SGHKS and CDR2 YYEKEE (reference sequence). This CDR3 comprises 15 residues. The V end was cut by 4 bases, the J end by 5 bases, with 18 bases between. This clonotype was recorded a few times.

The sample in question was PBMCs, obtained at surgery. V and J are TRBV5-5 and TRBJ2-5; D remains ambiguous. The source of this sequence is a male donor with early-stage non-small cell lung cancer. The CDR3 DNA reads TGTGCCAGCAGCCCCAGTCCGGACGTGGGGGAGACCCAGTACTTC. It encodes CASSPSPDVGETQYF.